What follows is one T cell receptor beta chain and its context. There is no known antigen for this receptor. It has no much larger one-base neighbor in the sample; base qualities were not kept. The data belong to a study of graft-versus-host responses after intestinal transplantation (TCRdb year 2021). Turning to the overall study: Multivisceral, liver-intestinal, or isolated intestinal transplants were received by the recipients. A cohort of under 30 intestinal transplant recipients, including one retransplant, was enrolled, and a few patients lacking pretransplant specimens were excluded. To identify alloreactive clones, pre-transplant mixed lymphocyte reaction products were sequenced and then compared with unstimulated pre-transplant donor and recipient T cells. Every recipient was given anti-thymocyte globulin induction, followed by approximately three years of maintenance tacrolimus and steroids. Instead of going to the commercial service, samples from a few later patients were sequenced in-house on an Illumina MiSeq and processed with MiXCR. After intestinal transplantation, graft-versus-host and host-versus-graft alloreactive T cell clones were followed in the graft, circulation and bone marrow using bulk TCR-beta CDR3 sequencing. A peak of at least 4% donor T cells among recipient peripheral blood mononuclear cells was the definition used for donor T cell macrochimerism.

Study-level results and caveats: Conclusions were limited by the relatively low number and heterogeneity of intestinal transplant patients. Early after transplant, peak levels of circulating GvH clones were found to be associated with declines in HvG clones. GvH clones turned up in recipient bone marrow, with some appearing earlier in ileal mucosa or blood, a pattern consistent with an intestinal mucosal origin. Patients with donor T cell macrochimerism had high GvH to HvG T cell clonal ratios in their allografts.

In the first month after transplant, blood samples were collected up to 4 times, and after that at least monthly when available. The CDR3, cysteine through phenylalanine, is 16 amino acids long. Kept here is only the CDR3 DNA, which spans 48 bases and is read in frame from base 1. V is shortened by 2 bases, J by 3 bases, and the region joining them spans 17 bases. The germline V gene (reference sequence) supplies CDR1 SEHNR and CDR2 FQNEAQ. The library was made by the immunoSEQ multiplex PCR assay. For most patients, high-throughput TCR-beta CDR3 sequencing of genomic DNA was performed by Adaptive Biotechnologies. In the original analysis: TCR sequencing data for roughly 18 patients were retrieved from Adaptive's ImmunoSEQ software; a few other patients were processed with MiXCR and VDJtools. Because the origin of CDR3 nucleotide sequences shared between donor and recipient could not be assigned, those sequences were removed. To be classed as alloreactive, a clone needed at least 2-fold expansion over unstimulated cells and a minimum CFSE-low frequency of 0.002% (template counts) or 0.001% (read counts). Clones were considered mappable if detected in sequenced pre-transplant spleen, lymph node, or MLR CFSE-low populations of the donor or recipient. Cumulative frequency of alloreactive clones was calculated as a percentage of all sequences weighted by copy number. Drawn from immuneACCESS, this table holds only the in-frame rearrangements with V and J called that TCRdb kept. Clones are partly lost; checked studies trace under half to an unresolved V gene and leave the rest unexplained. Clone size and the V and J calls come from that table; the DNA yielded D and trimming. This sample holds some 40,000 clones; about 92% were observed only once. The ten largest clones represent about 3.6% of the sample.

Sequenced here: PBMCs, sampled 700 to 850 days after intestinal transplantation. This sequence uses TRBV7-9 and TRBJ2-7; the D gene cannot be resolved beyond TRBD1 or TRBD2, each matching 5 bases. This TCR was recovered from a human patient who received an intestinal transplant, so some T cells may come from the graft donor. The CDR3 region reads CASSLSGLRDHYEQYF. The DNA sequence follows: TGTGCCAGCAGCTTATCGGGGCTCCGAGACCACTACGAGCAGTACTTC.